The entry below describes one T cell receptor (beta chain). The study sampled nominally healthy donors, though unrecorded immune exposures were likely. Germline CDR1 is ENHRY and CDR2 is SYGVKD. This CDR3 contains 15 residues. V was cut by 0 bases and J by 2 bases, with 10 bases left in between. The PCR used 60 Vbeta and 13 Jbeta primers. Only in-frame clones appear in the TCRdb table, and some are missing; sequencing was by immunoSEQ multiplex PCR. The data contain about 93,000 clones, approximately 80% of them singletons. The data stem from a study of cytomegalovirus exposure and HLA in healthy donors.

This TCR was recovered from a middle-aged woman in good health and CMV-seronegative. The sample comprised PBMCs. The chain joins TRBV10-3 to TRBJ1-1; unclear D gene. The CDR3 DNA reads TGTGCCATCAGTGAGTCCACCCGGAGAAACACTGAAGCTTTCTTT. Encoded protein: CAISESTRRNTEAFF.